The rows below give T cell receptor beta chains drawn from one sample of a study of breast tumors, draining lymph nodes, adjacent tissues. From the multiplex PCR reads, TCRdb called clonotypes with MiXCR, one entry per CDR3 protein. The data hold approximately 130,000 distinct CDR3 sequences, with over 20% observed a single time. Sequenced input: axillary lymph node tissue. The receptors originated from a female donor with breast cancer. Some clones in this sample may be carry-over from other donors' samples. Each CDR3 is given with its conserved first and last residue. Each record gives: J gene, clone size, V gene, D gene, CDR3 length, CDR3 DNA, CDR3 protein. D genes are given only for firm matches. Size tells how often a clone was seen (once, few, many) or the class of an expanded clone, and some rows leave it out.

>TRBJ2-1|many|TRBV5-1|TRBD2|13
TGCGCCAGCAGCCCGGGACTAGTTAATGAGCAGTTCTTC
CASSPGLVNEQFF
>TRBJ1-2|many|TRBV20-1|.|13
TGCAGTGCTAGCGACAGTACCACCTATGGCTACACCTTC
CSASDSTTYGYTF
>TRBJ2-1|many|TRBV2|.|13
TGTGCCAGCAGTGAAGCGCTGGGGAATGAGCAGTTCTTC
CASSEALGNEQFF
>TRBJ2-5|many|TRBV6-1|TRBD1|14
TGTGCCAGCTGGGACAGGGGCGGGGGAGAGACCCAGTACTTC
CASWDRGGGETQYF
>TRBJ2-7|many|TRBV2|.|14
TGTGCCAGCAGGCTAAACAGGGGGGGGTACGAGCAGTACTTC
CASRLNRGGYEQYF
>TRBJ2-5|many|TRBV6-5|.|11
TGTGCCAGCCGACAGGTTGAGACCCAGTACTTC
CASRQVETQYF
>TRBJ2-2|few|TRBV20-1|.|16
TGCAGTGCTAGAGCCCCGAGCGTCTGGGGGTCCGGGGAGCTGTTTTTT
CSARAPSVWGSGELFF
>TRBJ1-2|few|TRBV5-1|TRBD1|17
TGCGCCAGCAGCTTGGCTACCGGGACAGGAAAGGCCTATGGCTACACCTTC
CASSLATGTGKAYGYTF
>TRBJ1-4|many|TRBV7-8|TRBD1|16
TGTGCCAGCAGCTTACGACAGGGGGCGACTAATGAAAAACTGTTTTTT
CASSLRQGATNEKLFF
>TRBJ1-6|many|TRBV5-1|.|18
TGCGCCAGCAGCTTGAAATGGACCGCTAGCTCCTATAATTCACCCCTCCACTTT
CASSLKWTASSYNSPLHF
>TRBJ2-5|many|TRBV18|.|11
TGTGCCAGCTCACGCCAAGAGACCCAGTACTTC
CASSRQETQYF
>TRBJ2-1|many|TRBV7-9|.|14
TGTGCCAGCAGCTTATCCTATAGCGGTGGTGAGCAGTTCTTC
CASSLSYSGGEQFF
>TRBJ2-1|many|TRBV19|TRBD2|17
TGTGCCAGTAGTATAGTTCGGGCTAGCGGACGTTTCAATGAGCAGTTCTTC
CASSIVRASGRFNEQFF
>TRBJ1-5|many|TRBV9|.|13
TGTGCCAGCAGCCCCCAACCGGGTCAGCCCCAGCATTTT
CASSPQPGQPQHF
>TRBJ1-2|many|TRBV20-1|TRBD1|14
TGCAGTGCCACGACAGGGGCGGGCAACTATGGCTACACCTTC
CSATTGAGNYGYTF
>TRBJ2-1|.|TRBV28|TRBD2|17
TGTGCCAGCAGCCCAGAACTAGCGGGGGGCGCTTACAATGAGCAGTTCTTC
CASSPELAGGAYNEQFF
>TRBJ2-7|many|TRBV7-9|TRBD2|14
TGTGCCAGCGCCATAGCGGGAGGGAGCGGGGAGCAGTACTTC
CASAIAGGSGEQYF
>TRBJ2-2|many|TRBV2|.|17
TGTGCCAGCAGTGAGGAGTGGGGCCCTCGGAACACCGGGGAGCTGTTTTTT
CASSEEWGPRNTGELFF
>TRBJ2-7|.|TRBV19|TRBD2|15
TGTGCCAGTAGTATGGGACTAGCGGGTGGGTACGAGCAGTACTTC
CASSMGLAGGYEQYF
>TRBJ2-3|.|TRBV27|.|14
TGTGCCAGCAGTTTAGGGGACAGCACAGATACGCAGTATTTT
CASSLGDSTDTQYF
>TRBJ2-7|few|TRBV3-1|TRBD2|12
TGTGCCAGCAGCCACTCTAGCGGTACACAGTACTTC
CASSHSSGTQYF
>TRBJ2-3|many|TRBV19|TRBD1|14
TGTGCCAGTAGAACAGGGGGTGACACAGATACGCAGTATTTT
CASRTGGDTDTQYF
>TRBJ2-4|.|TRBV4-1|TRBD1|14
TGCGCCAGCAGCCAAAATTACGGACAGGCTTTTCAGTACTTC
CASSQNYGQAFQYF
>TRBJ2-1|many|TRBV6-1|.|19
TGTGCCAGCAGTCCTCGTATCCCTGGGGCCATAGCGATCTACAATGAGCAGTTCTTC
CASSPRIPGAIAIYNEQFF
>TRBJ2-1|.|TRBV6-6|.|21
TGTGCCAGCAGTTACCCTCGTACAGTTCCACGTGAGGAATCGCTCTACAATGAGCGGTTCTTC
CASSYPRTVPREESLYNERFF
>TRBJ1-5|few|TRBV28|TRBD1|15
TGTGCCAGCAGCCACGACAGGGCCTTTTATCAGCCCCAGCATTTT
CASSHDRAFYQPQHF
>TRBJ2-5|many|TRBV2|.|11
TGTGCCAGCAGTGACAGTGAGACCCAGTACTTC
CASSDSETQYF
>TRBJ2-2|.|TRBV27|TRBD1|16
TGTGCCACCCGGCCAGGGACAGGGCTGGGAACCGGGGAGCTGTTTTTT
CATRPGTGLGTGELFF
>TRBJ2-1|many|TRBV29-1|.|14
TGCAGCGTCTGGACGGCAGGCCTTTACAATGAGCAGTTCTTC
CSVWTAGLYNEQFF
>TRBJ2-1|many|TRBV20-1|TRBD2|14
TGCAGTGCTCCCCTGGCGGGAGTTGGCAATGAGCAGTTCTTC
CSAPLAGVGNEQFF
>TRBJ1-2|few|TRBV6-1|.|16
TGTGCCAGCAGTGTTCCCACCCAGGGCGGGTTCGATGGCTACACCTTC
CASSVPTQGGFDGYTF
>TRBJ2-5|.|TRBV5-1|.|18
TGCGCCAGCAGCTTGGAGCGGACAGGGCTTCCTACTAGCGGGCCTAAGTACTTC
CASSLERTGLPTSGPKYF
>TRBJ1-2|few|TRBV28|TRBD1|13
TGTGCCAGCAAGAAACAGGGGGTCGTTCGCTACACCTTC
CASKKQGVVRYTF
>TRBJ2-7|.|TRBV28|TRBD1|12
TGTGCCAGCAGGGACAGGGCATACGAGCAGTACTTC
CASRDRAYEQYF
>TRBJ2-3|many|TRBV6-6|.|13
TGTGCCAGCAGCCCGGACATCACAGATACGCAGTATTTT
CASSPDITDTQYF
>TRBJ2-5|many|TRBV4-1|TRBD1|16
TGCGCCAGCAGCCAAGGGGGACAGATAATCCAAGAGACCCAGTACTTC
CASSQGGQIIQETQYF
>TRBJ2-1|many|TRBV28|.|13
TGTGCCAGTAGTATAGGCGGCTACAATGAGCAGTTCTTC
CASSIGGYNEQFF
>TRBJ2-1|many|TRBV30|.|11
TGTGCCTGGACACATTACAATGAGCAGTTCTTC
CAWTHYNEQFF
>TRBJ2-7|many|TRBV29-1|.|13
TGCAGCGTTGGGGCCGGGACAAACTACGAGCAGTACTTC
CSVGAGTNYEQYF
>TRBJ1-2|many|TRBV6-6|.|14
TGTGCCAGCAGTTACTCTGAGGGCAACTATGGCTACACCTTC
CASSYSEGNYGYTF
>TRBJ1-6|.|TRBV18|.|14
TGTGCCAGCTCACCGGGGCAGGGTGTCTCAGCCCTCCACTTT
CASSPGQGVSALHF
>TRBJ2-1|.|TRBV10-3|.|15
TGTGCCATCAGTGAGTCGGAGGGGGGTCGCGCGGAGCAGTTCTTC
CAISESEGGRAEQFF
>TRBJ1-5|many|TRBV6-5|.|15
TGTGCCAGCAGTCGACAAAGTGTTGGGAGGGAGTCCCAGCATTTT
CASSRQSVGRESQHF
>TRBJ1-3|many|TRBV11-2|TRBD1|14
TGTGCCAGCAGGGGACAGGTCTCTGGAAACACCATATATTTT
CASRGQVSGNTIYF
>TRBJ1-6|many|TRBV7-2|.|17
TGTGCCAGCAGCTTAAGTTTTGGTGGGGGTAATAATTCACCCCTCCACTTT
CASSLSFGGGNNSPLHF
>TRBJ2-1|many|TRBV4-1|.|20
TGCGCCAGCAGCCAAGATAACCCAGGTTTGTACTCGAGCTCCTACAATGAGCAGTTCTTC
CASSQDNPGLYSSSYNEQFF
>TRBJ1-5|many|TRBV19|TRBD1|16
TGTGCCAGTAGTAGGGGGACAGGGATCAGCAATCAGCCCCAGCATTTT
CASSRGTGISNQPQHF
>TRBJ1-2|few|TRBV5-1|.|14
TGCGCCAGCAGCTTGTCCACCCCCAGCTATGGCTACACCTTC
CASSLSTPSYGYTF
>TRBJ2-7|many|TRBV30|TRBD2|14
TGTGCCTGGAGCGGACTAGCGGGTCTCGACGAGCAGTACTTC
CAWSGLAGLDEQYF
>TRBJ2-2|many|TRBV2|.|15
TGTGCCAGGAGGGGGAACACGTTGGGCACCGGGGAGCTGTTTTTT
CARRGNTLGTGELFF